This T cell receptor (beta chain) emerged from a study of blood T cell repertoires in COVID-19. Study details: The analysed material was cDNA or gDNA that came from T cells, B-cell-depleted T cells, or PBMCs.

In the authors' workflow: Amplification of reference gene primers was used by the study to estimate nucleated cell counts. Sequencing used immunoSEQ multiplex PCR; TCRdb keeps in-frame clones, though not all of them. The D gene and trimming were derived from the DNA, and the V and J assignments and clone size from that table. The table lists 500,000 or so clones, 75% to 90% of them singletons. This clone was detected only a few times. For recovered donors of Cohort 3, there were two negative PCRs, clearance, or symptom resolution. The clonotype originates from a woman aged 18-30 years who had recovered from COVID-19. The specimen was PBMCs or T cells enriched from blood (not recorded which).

CDR3 nucleotides: TGTGCCAGCAGCCCCCGGGACTTTTTAGTGAACACTGAAGCTTTCTTT. It translates to CASSPRDFLVNTEAFF. The V gene is TRBV11-2, the J gene TRBJ1-1, with D maybe TRBD1 (5 bases). CDR1 and CDR2 from the germline V gene are SGHAT and FQNNGV. With 5 bases removed from V and 0 bases from J, the gap between germline ends came to 16 bases. The CDR3 contains 16 residues.